Each of the 25 T cell receptor beta chains below was sequenced from the same sample in a study of cytomegalovirus exposure and HLA in healthy donors. In the PCR, 60 Vbeta and 13 Jbeta primers were used. Clones were read by immunoSEQ multiplex PCR, and TCRdb kept only the in-frame ones, dropping some. The profile shows about 200,000 clones, around 73% of them singletons. Sequenced sample: PBMCs. The receptor source for this set is a male donor in good health and CMV-seronegative.

The chain carries TRBV29-1 and TRBJ2-3, with a tentative D call TRBD2 (6 bases). Trimming removed 3 bases at V and 5 bases at J, with 12 bases between. The CDR3 has 13 amino acids. The V gene's germline CDR1 is SQVTM and CDR2 ANQGSEA. The CDR3 DNA reads TGCAGCGTTGACGTAGGGCGGGGAGATACGCAGTATTTT. Translation: CSVDVGRGDTQYF.

The chain joins TRBV28 to TRBJ2-7; maybe TRBD2 (6 bases). The V end lost 4 bases, the J end lost 4 bases, and 14 bases lay between the germline ends. The CDR3 has 14 amino acids. CDR1 is MDHEN and CDR2 is SYDVKM in the germline V gene. The CDR3 is CASSSPGLLYEQYF. As DNA, the CDR3 is TGTGCCAGCAGTTCCCCGGGACTCTTGTACGAGCAGTACTTC.

The chain is built from TRBV11-3 and TRBJ2-7; D is uncertain. CDR3 size: 13 residues. With 0 bases removed from V and 5 bases from J, the gap between germline ends came to 8 bases. Germline CDR1 SGHNT, CDR2 YENEEA. CDR3 sequence reads: CASSLEDGHEQYF. Written as DNA, the CDR3 is TGTGCCAGCAGCTTAGAGGATGGGCACGAGCAGTACTTC.

This clone was observed once. V gene TRBV28 combines with J gene TRBJ2-7; 9 nucleotides agree with TRBD1. J was trimmed by 7 bases and V by 6 bases; bases with no gene match: 10. The CDR3 is 14 amino acids. Germline V gene data show CDR1 as MDHEN and CDR2 as SYDVKM. CDR3 DNA: TGTGCCAGCAGAGGGGGGGACAGGGTGGGTGAGCAGTACTTC. Protein product: CASRGGDRVGEQYF.

Of note for this clone: At one end the junction does not follow the germline gene, possibly because of a read error. This rearrangement joins TRBV7-9 to TRBJ1-2; D might be TRBD1 (6 bases). The CDR3 has 12 amino acids. CDR1 SEHNR and CDR2 FQNEAQ come from the germline V gene (reference sequence). The CDR3 DNA sequence: TGTTCCAGCAGCTGGACAGCGTATGGCTACACCTTC. It specifies CSSSWTAYGYTF.

The genes are TRBV6-4 and TRBJ2-3, with a tentative D call TRBD1 (5 bases). Between the trimmed V and J ends, which lost 3 bases and 13 bases, there was a span of 17 bases. The CDR3 has 13 amino acids. Germline V gene lookup returns CDR1 MRHNA and CDR2 SNTAGT. Here the CDR3 DNA reads TGTGCCAGCAGTGAACGGATTGGGGCTCGGGAGTATTTT. Encoded protein: CASSERIGAREYF.

This rearrangement joins TRBV19 to TRBJ1-5; D is ambiguous. Germline V gene lookup returns CDR1 LNHDA and CDR2 SQIVND (reference sequence). This CDR3 has 15 residues. V was trimmed by 6 bases and J by 0 bases, leaving 12 bases between them. The CDR3 DNA reads as TGTGCCAGTAGCAAACCTAAGCCTAGCAATCAGCCCCAGCATTTT. Translation: CASSKPKPSNQPQHF.

This chain uses TRBV7-6 with TRBJ1-5, with unresolved D. The germline V gene encodes CDR1 SGHVS and CDR2 FNYEAQ. The CDR3 covers 17 residues. Trimming took 0 bases from V and 0 from J, leaving 12 bases between them. The CDR3 reads CASSLATPSHSNQPQHF. Written as DNA, the CDR3 is TGTGCCAGCAGCTTAGCGACACCGAGCCATAGCAATCAGCCCCAGCATTTT.

The rearrangement joins TRBV28 to TRBJ2-5; the D gene is possibly TRBD1 (6 bases). The DNA end lines up better with TRBJ2-7; the J call may be wrong. Germline V gene lookup returns CDR1 MDHEN and CDR2 SYDVKM. The CDR3 covers 14 residues. The CDR3 loop is CASSSTGGDYEQYF. DNA for the CDR3: TGTGCCAGCAGTTCGACAGGAGGAGACTACGAGCAGTACTTC.

The J gene is TRBJ1-2, the V gene TRBV19, with 7 bases aligning to TRBD1. With V trimmed by 5 bases and J by 4 bases, 10 bases remained unmatched. The germline gives CDR1 LNHDA, CDR2 SQIVND (reference sequence). CDR3 length: 15 residues. The DNA of the CDR3 is TGTGCCAGTAGTCCGCAATCGACAGGGATCTATGGCTACACCTTC. Its protein product is CASSPQSTGIYGYTF.

The chain combines TRBV29-1 with TRBJ1-2; D may be TRBD1 (5 bases). V gave up 7 bases and J gave up 4 bases, with 13 bases separating them. CDR1 and CDR2 from the germline V gene are SQVTM and ANQGSEA. The CDR3 has 12 residues. The CDR3: CSAGELVYGYTF. The CDR3, as DNA: TGCAGCGCGGGGGAACTGGTCTATGGCTACACCTTC.

The rearrangement joins TRBV7-9 to TRBJ2-7; 7 nucleotides align to TRBD1. Germline CDR1 and CDR2: SEHNR and FQNEAQ (reference sequence). The CDR3 sequence is 13 residues long. After removal of 2 bases from V and 5 bases from J, the junction contained 3 bases not matched to a gene. The CDR3 DNA is TGTGCCAGCAGCTTAACAGGGGTTAACGAGCAGTACTTC. Protein product: CASSLTGVNEQYF. Looking up the rest from reference TRBV7-9 and TRBJ2-7 gives the full variable domain: DTGVSQNPRHKITKRGQNVTFRCDPISEHNRLYWYRQTLGQGPEFLTYFQNEAQLEKSRLLSDRFSAERPKGSFSTLEIQRTEQGDSAMYLCASSLTGVNEQYFGPGTRLTVT.

Comments on this clone: One end of the junction varies from germline; a read error may be responsible. The chain uses TRBV7-7 and TRBJ2-1, with 15 bases aligning to TRBD2. CDR1 and CDR2 (germline): SSHAT, FNYEAQ (reference sequence). This CDR3 is built from 15 residues. The CDR3 sequence: CASSTGTSGRYEQFF. CDR3 DNA sequence: TGTGCTAGCAGCACCGGGACTAGCGGGAGGTATGAGCAGTTCTTC.

As to this clone: Relative to the germline gene, one junction end is altered; a read error may explain this. Other DNA sequences of this sample code for an identical CDR3. J is TRBJ2-7 and V is TRBV28, with D possibly matching TRBD2 (5 bases). This CDR3 is 16 amino acids long. The V gene's germline CDR1 is MDHEN and CDR2 SYDVKM. The CDR3 DNA sequence: TGCGCCAGCAGCTCCCCTGGACGGACTCAGACCTACGAGCAGTACTTC. Amino acid sequence: CASSSPGRTQTYEQYF.

This clone was counted once. The chain has TRBV5-1 and TRBJ2-3; no clear D gene. CDR1 is SGHRS and CDR2 is YFSETQ in the germline V gene. CDR3 length: 15 amino acids. The ends were cut back, 2 bases at V and 6 bases at J, with 16 bases in the middle. The CDR3 DNA follows: TGCGCCAGCAGCTTAAGACTCGATCCGTCGGATACGCAGTATTTT. This translates into CASSLRLDPSDTQYF.

The rearrangement uses TRBV27 and TRBJ2-5; 8 nucleotides align to TRBD1. The germline CDR1 and CDR2 sequences are MNHEY and SMNVEV (reference sequence). The CDR3 extends over 15 amino acids. V shed 4 bases and J 2 bases; nucleotides not matched to a gene: 6. For the CDR3, the DNA is TGTGCCAGCAGTTCCGGGACAGGTTGGCAAGAGACCCAGTACTTC. Translation: CASSSGTGWQETQYF.

The rearrangement uses TRBV7-8 and TRBJ1-4, with a tentative D call TRBD1 (6 bases). In germline, CDR1 is SGHVS, CDR2 FQNEAQ. CDR3 length equals 15 residues. The V end lost 4 bases, the J end lost 2 bases, and 11 bases lay between the germline ends. CDR3 nucleotides: TGTGCCAGCAGCTCCAACAGGGTTACTAATGAAAAACTGTTTTTT. As protein: CASSSNRVTNEKLFF.

This clone was detected once. The chain has TRBV14 and TRBJ2-1, with 9 bases that match TRBD2. CDR1 SGHDN and CDR2 FVKESK come from the germline V gene. V shed 2 bases and J 4 bases; nucleotides not matched to a gene: 3. The CDR3 runs to 15 residues. CDR3 protein: CASSQFSGSYNEQFF. As DNA, the CDR3 is TGTGCCAGCAGCCAATTTAGCGGGAGTTACAATGAGCAGTTCTTC.

V is TRBV27 and J is TRBJ1-1; D unclear. The CDR3 totals 12 residues. CDR1 MNHEY and CDR2 SMNVEV come from the germline V gene (reference sequence). V lost 7 bases and J lost 4, with 10 bases in between. In DNA form, the CDR3 reads TGTGCCAGCATGAGAGGAGGCACTGAAGCTTTCTTT. Translating it yields CASMRGGTEAFF.

V usage is TRBV10-2 and J usage is TRBJ2-1; 13 positions agree with TRBD2. Trimming took 6 bases from V and 10 from J; bases not matched to a gene: 6. The CDR3 loop spans 14 amino acids. From germline, CDR1 is WSHSY and CDR2 SAAADI. This chain's CDR3 is CASRTSGRGGEQFF. CDR3 DNA: TGCGCCAGCAGAACTAGCGGGAGGGGCGGGGAGCAGTTCTTC.

This chain uses TRBV2 with TRBJ2-1, with D uncertain. CDR3 size: 14 residues. The germline CDR1 and CDR2 sequences are SNHLY and FYNNEI. Trimming took off 7 bases at V and 0 bases at J, with 10 bases between the two ends. Here the CDR3 reads CASKSPPSYNEQFF. DNA of the CDR3: TGTGCCAGCAAGAGTCCCCCCTCCTACAATGAGCAGTTCTTC.

The rearrangement joins TRBV25-1 to TRBJ2-1; 7 bases line up with TRBD1. Germline CDR1 MGHDK, CDR2 SYGVNS. This CDR3 has 14 residues. The V gene end was trimmed by 7 bases and the J gene end by 4 bases; junction bases not matched to a gene: 7. CDR3 bases: TGTGCCAGCAAAGGGACAGATCCTTACAATGAGCAGTTCTTC. Encoded protein: CASKGTDPYNEQFF.

The chain employs TRBV5-1 and TRBJ1-2, with D unresolved. Germline V gene data show CDR1 as SGHRS and CDR2 as YFSETQ. This CDR3 has 14 amino acids. Trimming cost V 3 bases and J 1 base, with 10 bases left between them. CDR3 protein: CASSYDRDNYGYTF. The CDR3 nucleotides read TGCGCCAGCAGCTACGACCGGGATAACTATGGCTACACCTTC.

The rearrangement joins TRBV29-1 to TRBJ1-1, with TRBD1 as a possible D gene (5 bases). Trimming shortened V by 4 bases and J by 7 bases, and 10 bases separated the two germline ends. The CDR3 sequence is 11 residues long. Germline V gene sequence: CDR1 SQVTM, CDR2 ANQGSEA. The CDR3 DNA sequence: TGCAGCGTTGGGGGGAGGGTTGAAGCTTTCTTT. Its protein is CSVGGRVEAFF.

The rearrangement uses TRBV29-1 and TRBJ2-7; the match to TRBD2 covers 12 bases. Germline-derived CDR1 and CDR2 are SQVTM and ANQGSEA. V was clipped by 1 base and J by 6 bases; unmatched bases: 4. The CDR3 loop spans 14 amino acids. The CDR3 DNA follows: TGCAGCGTTGAAGCACCGGGACTAGCGGGCGAGCAGTACTTC. Translated: CSVEAPGLAGEQYF.